The present entry profiles one T cell receptor (beta chain) with its context. This sample is drawn from a study of blood T cell repertoires in COVID-19. The method was immunoSEQ multiplex PCR; TCRdb's version includes in-frame clones alone and lacks a portion of them. Found here are 100,000 to 150,000 clones, around 80% of them singletons; the top ten hold about 39%. CDR1 is MGHRA, CDR2 YSYEKL, per germline. This CDR3 is 14 amino acids long. V was cut by 0 bases and J by 0 bases, with 6 bases left in between. This TCR derives from a man aged 35 to 55 with active or convalescent COVID-19. The specimen was peripheral blood. This chain uses TRBV4-1 with TRBJ2-7; unclear D gene. This CDR3 is CASSQDENSYEQYF. CDR3 nucleotides: TGCGCCAGCAGCCAAGATGAGAACTCCTACGAGCAGTACTTC.